This T cell receptor beta chain was identified during a study of CD8 T cells in Susac syndrome. Findings of the study overall: As acknowledged by the study, its TCR sequencing and HLA analysis included a relatively small number of individuals.

CD8+ and CD4+ T cells from blood underwent TCR beta sequencing, which was carried out in a high-throughput format. Relapsing-remitting disease, either stable or active, was present in the treatment-naive patients who were the multiple sclerosis controls. This clonotype was counted once. The antigen remains unidentified. Reverse transcription of about 0.5 to 1 ug RNA used random hexamers. MiXCR was run by TCRdb on the immunoSEQ multiplex PCR reads, yielding one entry per CDR3 protein. The sample gives about 180,000 distinct CDR3 sequences, approximately 96% of which show up once; approximately 0.09% is in the top ten. The CDR3 spans 13 residues. V was clipped by 4 bases and J by 5 bases, with 13 bases between them. Per germline, CDR1 SGDLS and CDR2 YYNGEE.

Sequencing was done on a sample of CD4+ T cells from PBMCs. This chain connects TRBV9 to TRBJ2-7, with TRBD2 as a possible D gene (6 bases). The clonotype was recovered from a human donor with multiple sclerosis. The CDR3 loop is CASSRDLLNEQYF. The CDR3 DNA reads TGTGCCAGCAGCAGGGACTTGCTTAACGAGCAGTACTTC.